The clone carrying this T cell receptor beta chain was seen ten or more times. No antigen is known for it. Trimming removed 2 bases at V and 5 bases at J, with 10 bases between. Germline V lookup: CDR1 MNHNS, CDR2 SASEGT. This CDR3 is built from 13 residues. The time point denotes: patch test 2, 6 weeks after DPC sensitization. Regarding treatment: therapeutic diphenylcyclopropenone sensitization with weekly scalp DPC. The data were obtained in a study of human T cells and chemical hapten exposure. For the study at large: Slight volume differences across pooled libraries mainly accounted for varying per-sample TCR yields.

TCRdb reprocessed the RACE reads via MiXCR and lists one record per CDR3 protein. The repertoire holds a few hundred thousand distinct CDR3 sequences, with over 6% as singletons. Notes on the study in general: The presence of alopecia in the donors means their immune response may differ from healthy people's.

The sequenced sample was whole blood, obtained in connection with sensitization to the hapten diphenylcyclopropenone (DPC). This chain uses TRBV6-1 with TRBJ2-7; D is ambiguous. This TCR came from a woman aged 18 to 35 with alopecia areata. Some clones in this sample may be carry-over from other donors' samples. CDR3 protein: CASSEFFSHEQYF. The CDR3 DNA is TGTGCCAGCAGTGAATTCTTTTCTCACGAGCAGTACTTC.